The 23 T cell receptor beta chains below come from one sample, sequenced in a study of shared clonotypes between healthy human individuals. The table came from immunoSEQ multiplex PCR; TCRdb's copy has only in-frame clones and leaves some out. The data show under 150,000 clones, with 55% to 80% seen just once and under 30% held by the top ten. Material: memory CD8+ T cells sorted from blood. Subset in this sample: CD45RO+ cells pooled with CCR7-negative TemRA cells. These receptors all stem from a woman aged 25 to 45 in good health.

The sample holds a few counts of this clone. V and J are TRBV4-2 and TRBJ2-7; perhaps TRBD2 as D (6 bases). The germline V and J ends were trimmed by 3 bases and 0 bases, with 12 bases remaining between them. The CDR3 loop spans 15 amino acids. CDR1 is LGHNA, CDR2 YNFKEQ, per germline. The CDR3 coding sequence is TGTGCCAGCAGCCAGACTAGGGGTATCTCCTACGAGCAGTACTTC. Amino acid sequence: CASSQTRGISYEQYF.

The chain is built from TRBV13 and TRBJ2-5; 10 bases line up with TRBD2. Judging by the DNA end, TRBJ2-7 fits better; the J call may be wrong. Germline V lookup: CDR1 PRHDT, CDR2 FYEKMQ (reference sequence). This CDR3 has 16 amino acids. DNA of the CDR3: TGTGCCAGCAGCTTAGGCCTGAGCGGGAGGGCCGACGAGCAGTACTTC. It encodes CASSLGLSGRADEQYF.

In DNA form, the CDR3 reads TGTGCCAGCTCCTGGAGCGGGAGGGCCTCTGGGGCCAACGTCCTGACTTTC. The encoded protein is CASSWSGRASGANVLTF. The chain is built from TRBV18 and TRBJ2-6; 10 bases are a match to TRBD2. This CDR3 is built from 17 residues. The V segment lost 6 bases and the J segment 0 bases; nucleotides outside the gene matches: 5. Germline loops: CDR1 KGHSH, CDR2 LQKENI.

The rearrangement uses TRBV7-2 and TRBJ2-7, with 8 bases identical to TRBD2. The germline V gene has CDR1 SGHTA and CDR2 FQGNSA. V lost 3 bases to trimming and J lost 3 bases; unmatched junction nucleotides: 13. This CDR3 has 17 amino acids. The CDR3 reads CASSLLGSGLAGYEQYF. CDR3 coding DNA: TGTGCCAGCAGCTTGTTAGGGAGCGGGCTAGCGGGCTACGAGCAGTACTTC.

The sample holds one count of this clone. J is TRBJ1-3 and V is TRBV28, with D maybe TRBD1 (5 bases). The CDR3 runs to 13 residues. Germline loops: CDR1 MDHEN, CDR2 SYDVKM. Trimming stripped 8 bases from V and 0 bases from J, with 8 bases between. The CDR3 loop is CASRQFSGNTIYF. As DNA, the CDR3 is TGTGCCAGCCGACAGTTCTCTGGAAACACCATATATTTT.

In DNA, the CDR3 is TGCGCCAGCAGCTCAGAGGACTACCGATACAATGAGCAGTTCTTC. Translation: CASSSEDYRYNEQFF. V usage is TRBV5-1 and J usage is TRBJ2-1; possible D gene TRBD2, 6 bases. Trimming shortened V by 3 bases and J by 4 bases, and 14 bases separated the two germline ends. CDR3 size: 15 residues. Per germline, CDR1 SGHRS and CDR2 YFSETQ.

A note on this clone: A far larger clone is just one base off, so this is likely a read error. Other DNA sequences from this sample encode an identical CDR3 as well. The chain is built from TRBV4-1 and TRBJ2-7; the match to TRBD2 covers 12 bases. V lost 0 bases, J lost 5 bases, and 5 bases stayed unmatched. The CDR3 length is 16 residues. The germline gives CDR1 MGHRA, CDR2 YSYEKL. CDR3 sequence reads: CASSQDPTSGSNEQYF. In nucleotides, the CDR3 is TGCGCCAGCAGCCAAGACCCGACTAGCGGGAGCAACGAGCAGTACTTC.

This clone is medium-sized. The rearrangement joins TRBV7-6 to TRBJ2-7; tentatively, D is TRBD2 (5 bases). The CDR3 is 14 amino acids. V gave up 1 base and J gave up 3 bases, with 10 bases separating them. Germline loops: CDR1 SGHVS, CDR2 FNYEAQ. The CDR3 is CASSLVGEGYEQYF. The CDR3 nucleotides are TGTGCCAGCAGCTTAGTTGGTGAGGGCTACGAGCAGTACTTC.

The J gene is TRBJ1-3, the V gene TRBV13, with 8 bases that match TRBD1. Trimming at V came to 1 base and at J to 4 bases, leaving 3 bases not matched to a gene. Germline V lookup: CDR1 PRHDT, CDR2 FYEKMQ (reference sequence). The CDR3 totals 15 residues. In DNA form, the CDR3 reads TGTGCCAGCAGCTTAGAGGGACAGGAGGGAAACACCATATATTTT. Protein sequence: CASSLEGQEGNTIYF.

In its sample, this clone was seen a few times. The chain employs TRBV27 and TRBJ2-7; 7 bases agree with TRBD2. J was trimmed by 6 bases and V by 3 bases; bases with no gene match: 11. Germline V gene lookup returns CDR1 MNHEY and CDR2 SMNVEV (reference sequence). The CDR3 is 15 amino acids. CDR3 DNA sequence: TGTGCCAGCAGTTTCCAGCGGGGCTCCATTACCGAGCAGTACTTC. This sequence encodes CASSFQRGSITEQYF.

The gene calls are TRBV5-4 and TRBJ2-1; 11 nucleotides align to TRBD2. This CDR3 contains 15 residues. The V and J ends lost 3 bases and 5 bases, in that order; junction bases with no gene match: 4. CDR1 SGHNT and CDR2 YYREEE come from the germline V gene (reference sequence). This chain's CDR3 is CASSSPGLADNEQFF. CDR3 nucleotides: TGTGCCAGCAGCTCGCCGGGACTAGCGGACAATGAGCAGTTCTTC. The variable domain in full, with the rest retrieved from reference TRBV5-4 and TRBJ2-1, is ETGVTQSPTHLIKTRGQQVTLRCSSQSGHNTVSWYQQALGQGPQFIFQYYREEENGRGNFPPRFSGLQFPNYSSELNVNALELDDSALYLCASSSPGLADNEQFFGPGTRLTVL.

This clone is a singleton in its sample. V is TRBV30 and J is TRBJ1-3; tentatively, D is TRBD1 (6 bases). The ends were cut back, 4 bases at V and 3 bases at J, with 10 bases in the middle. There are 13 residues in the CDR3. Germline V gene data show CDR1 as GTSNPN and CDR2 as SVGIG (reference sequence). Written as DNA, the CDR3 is TGTGCCTGGACCCAGGGGTATGGAAACACCATATATTTT. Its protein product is CAWTQGYGNTIYF. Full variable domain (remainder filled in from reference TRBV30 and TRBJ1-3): SQTIHQWPATLVQPVGSPLSLECTVEGTSNPNLYWYRQAAGRGLQLLFYSVGIGQISSEVPQNLSASRPQDRQFILSSKKLLLSDSGFYLCAWTQGYGNTIYFGEGSWLTVV.

This CDR3 is CASSLSSGANVLTF. The CDR3 nucleotides are TGTGCCAGCAGCTTATCCTCTGGGGCCAACGTCCTGACTTTC. The chain is built from TRBV7-9 and TRBJ2-6; D gene uncertain. The length of the CDR3 is 14 residues. Germline lookup yields CDR1 SEHNR and CDR2 FQNEAQ (reference sequence). The V gene lost 2 bases and the J gene lost 0 bases, with 2 bases spanning the gap.

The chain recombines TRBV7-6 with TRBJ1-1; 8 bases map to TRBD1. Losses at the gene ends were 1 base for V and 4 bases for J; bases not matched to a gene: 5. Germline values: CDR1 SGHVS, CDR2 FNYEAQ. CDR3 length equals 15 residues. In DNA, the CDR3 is TGTGCCAGCAGCTTAGATCAGGGGGCGCCCACTGAAGCTTTCTTT. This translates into CASSLDQGAPTEAFF.

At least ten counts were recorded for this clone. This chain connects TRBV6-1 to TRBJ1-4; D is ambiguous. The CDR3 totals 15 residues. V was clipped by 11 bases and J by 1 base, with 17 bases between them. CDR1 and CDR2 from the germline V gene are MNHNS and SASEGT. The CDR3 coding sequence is TGTGCCGCCAGCACTCTCCTTGGAACTAATGAAAAACTGTTTTTT. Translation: CAASTLLGTNEKLFF.

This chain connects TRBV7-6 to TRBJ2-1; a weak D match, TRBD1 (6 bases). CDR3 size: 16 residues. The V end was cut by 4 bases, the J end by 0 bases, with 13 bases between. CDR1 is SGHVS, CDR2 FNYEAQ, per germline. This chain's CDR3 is CASSSRTGNSYNEQFF. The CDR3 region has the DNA TGTGCCAGCAGCTCCAGAACAGGGAACTCCTACAATGAGCAGTTCTTC.

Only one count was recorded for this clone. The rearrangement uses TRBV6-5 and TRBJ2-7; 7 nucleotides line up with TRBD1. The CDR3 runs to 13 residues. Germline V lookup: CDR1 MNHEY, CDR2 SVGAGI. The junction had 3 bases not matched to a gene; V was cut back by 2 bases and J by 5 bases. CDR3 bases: TGTGCCAGCAGTTACAGGGGGCGGAACGAGCAGTACTTC. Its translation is CASSYRGRNEQYF.

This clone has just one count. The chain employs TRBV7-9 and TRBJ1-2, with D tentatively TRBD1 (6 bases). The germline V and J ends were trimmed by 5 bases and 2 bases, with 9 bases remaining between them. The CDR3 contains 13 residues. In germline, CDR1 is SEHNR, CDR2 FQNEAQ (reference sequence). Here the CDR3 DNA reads TGTGCCAGCAGCCCCCAGGGGAACTATGGCTACACCTTC. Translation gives CASSPQGNYGYTF.

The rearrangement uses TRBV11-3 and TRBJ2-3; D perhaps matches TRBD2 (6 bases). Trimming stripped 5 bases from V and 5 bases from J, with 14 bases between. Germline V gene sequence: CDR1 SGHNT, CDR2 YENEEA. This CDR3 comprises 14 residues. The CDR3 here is CASSPRGGKDTQYF. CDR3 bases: TGTGCCAGCAGCCCGCGCGGCGGGAAAGATACGCAGTATTTT. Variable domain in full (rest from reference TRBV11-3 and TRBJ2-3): EAGVVQSPRYKIIEKKQPVAFWCNPISGHNTLYWYLQNLGQGPELLIRYENEEAVDDSQLPKDRFSAERLKGVDSTLKIQPAELGDSAVYLCASSPRGGKDTQYFGPGTRLTVL.

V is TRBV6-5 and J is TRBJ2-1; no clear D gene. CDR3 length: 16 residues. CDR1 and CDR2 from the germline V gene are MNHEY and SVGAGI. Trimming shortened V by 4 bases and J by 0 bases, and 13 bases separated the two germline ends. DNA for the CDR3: TGTGCCAGCAGTTCTAATTTGCTGAGCTCCTACAATGAGCAGTTCTTC. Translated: CASSSNLLSSYNEQFF.

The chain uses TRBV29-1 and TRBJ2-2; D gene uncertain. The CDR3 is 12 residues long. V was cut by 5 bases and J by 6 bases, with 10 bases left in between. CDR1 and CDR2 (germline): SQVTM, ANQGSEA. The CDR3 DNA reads TGCAGCGTTACTAAGGGTTCCGGGGAGCTGTTTTTT. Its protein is CSVTKGSGELFF.

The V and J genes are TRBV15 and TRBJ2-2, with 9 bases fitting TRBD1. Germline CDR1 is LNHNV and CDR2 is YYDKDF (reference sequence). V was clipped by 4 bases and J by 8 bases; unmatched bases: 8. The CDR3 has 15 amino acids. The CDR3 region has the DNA TGTGCCACCAGCAAAACACAGGGGGCGGCTGGGGAGCTGTTTTTT. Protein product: CATSKTQGAAGELFF.

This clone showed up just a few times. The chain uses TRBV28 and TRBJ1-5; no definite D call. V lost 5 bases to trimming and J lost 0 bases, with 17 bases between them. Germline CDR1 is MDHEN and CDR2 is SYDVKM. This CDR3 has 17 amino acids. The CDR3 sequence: CASSHGSSPYSNQPQHF. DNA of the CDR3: TGTGCCAGCAGTCATGGGAGTTCTCCATATAGCAATCAGCCCCAGCATTTT.